This T cell receptor (beta chain) was documented in a study of CD8 T cells in Susac syndrome. The CDR3 loop spans 13 amino acids. From germline, CDR1 is SQVTM and CDR2 ANQGSEA. Trimming removed 7 bases at V and 4 bases at J, with 16 bases between. Reverse transcription of about 0.5 to 1 ug RNA was carried out with random hexamers. TCRdb ran MiXCR on the immunoSEQ multiplex PCR reads and lists one entry per CDR3 protein. In the table there are under 200,000 distinct CDR3 sequences, about 96% of which are singletons. This receptor was obtained from a human donor with Susac syndrome. Sequencing was performed on CD4+ T cells from PBMCs. This chain connects TRBV29-1 to TRBJ1-1; D is possibly TRBD1 (5 bases). The CDR3 sequence is CSARGASGTEAFF. DNA of the CDR3: TGCAGCGCGAGGGGCGCGTCTGGCACTGAAGCTTTCTTT.